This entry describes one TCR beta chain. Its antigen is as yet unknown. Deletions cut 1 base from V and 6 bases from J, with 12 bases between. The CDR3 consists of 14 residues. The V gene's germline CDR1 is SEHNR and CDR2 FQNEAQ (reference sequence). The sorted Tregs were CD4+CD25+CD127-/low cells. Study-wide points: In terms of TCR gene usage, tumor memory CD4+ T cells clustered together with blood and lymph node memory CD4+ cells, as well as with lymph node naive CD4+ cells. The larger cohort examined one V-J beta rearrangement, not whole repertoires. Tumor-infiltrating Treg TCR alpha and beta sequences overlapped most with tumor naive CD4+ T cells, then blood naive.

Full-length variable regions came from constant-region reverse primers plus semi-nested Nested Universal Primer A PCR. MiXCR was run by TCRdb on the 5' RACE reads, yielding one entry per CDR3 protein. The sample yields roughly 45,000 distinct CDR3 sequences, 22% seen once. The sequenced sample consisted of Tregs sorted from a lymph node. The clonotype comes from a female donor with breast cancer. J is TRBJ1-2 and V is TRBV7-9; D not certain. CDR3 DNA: TGTGCCAGCAGCTTAGGGACCAACGGGAATGGCTACACCTTC. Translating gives CASSLGTNGNGYTF.